This TCR beta chain was sequenced in a study of lung T cells in sarcoidosis with Löfgren's syndrome (TCRdb year 2017). In the study overall: Sarcoidosis was described as a granulomatous, mainly pulmonary disease marked by CD4+ T cell accumulation in bronchoalveolar lavage fluid. The repertoire analyses concentrated on Lofgren's syndrome patients.

Taken from the germline V gene, the CDR1 and CDR2 loops are MNHNS and SASEGT. The CDR3, cysteine through phenylalanine, is 13 amino acids long. The CDR3 DNA has 39 bases and is translated from base 1. V is reduced by 6 bases and J by 7 bases, leaving a spacing of 13 bases between them. Compared with the rest of its sample, this clonotype is large (0.1 to 1%). The clone's antigen remains unknown. Base qualities were left out, and no much larger clone turns up one base away. Sequencing relied on an Illumina MiSeq. The public reads were run again by TCRdb, first through fastp at Q25 and then through MiXCR, and only productive beta chains were kept. CDR3 protein duplicates are merged, each entry listing the most common genes and DNA. The sample table records 450 to 550 distinct CDR3 sequences; about 35% of these occur just once. 20% to 25% of the sample rests with the top ten. Overall study outcomes, separate from this receptor: In alphabeta pairing analysis, TRAV12-1 was found to pair preferentially with TRBV2, and CDR3 homology was shown by the resulting paired TCRs. CDR3 motifs in TRAV12-1 and TRBV2 were reported to be shared across several Lofgren's syndrome patients, which suggests public CD4+ TCR repertoires. Compared with control subjects, Lofgren's syndrome patients reportedly showed the greatest expansion in the V gene segments TRAV12-1 and TRBV2. Recognition of a sarcoidosis-associated antigen was merely suggested, with the antigen itself still putative and unidentified.

The receptor was derived from a human donor with sarcoidosis (Löfgren's syndrome or another form), or a control subject (not recorded which). Sequencing was done on a sample of CD4+ T cells from PBMCs. The sequence links TRBV6-1 to TRBJ1-5; possibly the D gene is TRBD1, per 5 matching bases. The DNA sequence is TGTGCCAGCAGCAACAGGCTGGGGCAGCCCCAGCATTTT. It encodes CASSNRLGQPQHF.